One sample yielded the 20 T cell receptor beta chains listed below, sequenced in a study of CD8 T cells in Susac syndrome. An amount of RNA that ranged from 0.5 to 1 ug was reverse transcribed with random hexamers. TCRdb re-analysed the immunoSEQ multiplex PCR reads in MiXCR, keeping a single row per CDR3 protein. The sample gives 180,000 or so distinct CDR3 sequences, around 94% of which show up once; roughly 0.14% is in the top ten. Sequencing was done on a sample of CD4+ T cells from PBMCs. These receptors were taken from a human donor in good health.

V gene TRBV6-5 combines with J gene TRBJ1-6; tentative D call: TRBD1 (6 bases). Germline V gives CDR1 MNHEY, CDR2 SVGAGI. This CDR3 comprises 13 residues. The V gene lost 4 bases and the J gene lost 10 bases, with 11 bases spanning the gap. The CDR3 DNA sequence: TGTGCCAGCAGTTCAGGGGAAAGGTCACCCCTCCACTTT. Its protein is CASSSGERSPLHF.

The chain has TRBV27 and TRBJ2-3; 10 bases agree with TRBD2. After removal of 4 bases from V and 0 bases from J, the junction contained 13 bases not matched to a gene. The CDR3 covers 19 residues. CDR1 is MNHEY and CDR2 is SMNVEV in the germline V gene (reference sequence). The CDR3 DNA follows: TGTGCCAGCAGTTCGAGGGGACTAGCGCTGGGGCGGAGCACAGATACGCAGTATTTT. This gives the protein CASSSRGLALGRSTDTQYF.

The V gene is TRBV30, the J gene TRBJ1-5; D remains unclear. V lost 0 bases, J lost 0 bases, and 3 bases lay in between. Germline CDR1 and CDR2: GTSNPN and SVGIG (reference sequence). The CDR3 runs 13 residues. Here the CDR3 reads CAWSVRSNQPQHF. CDR3 DNA: TGTGCCTGGAGTGTACGTAGCAATCAGCCCCAGCATTTT.

This chain joins TRBV6-2 or TRBV6-3 and TRBJ2-7; D might be TRBD2 (6 bases). The ends were cut back, 6 bases at V and 2 bases at J, with 17 bases in the middle. The CDR3 length is 15 residues. Looked up from germline, CDR1 is MNHEY and CDR2 is SVGEGT. As DNA, the CDR3 is TGTGCCAGCAGCCCCTTTTCGGGACTGACCTACGAGCAGTACTTC. Amino acids: CASSPFSGLTYEQYF.

The CDR3 spells CASGPSYNEQFF. The CDR3 DNA follows: TGTGCCAGCGGGCCATCCTACAATGAGCAGTTCTTC. The J gene is TRBJ2-1, the V gene TRBV7-3; D unresolved. Trimming removed 8 bases at V and 1 base at J, with 6 bases between. Per germline, CDR1 SGHTA and CDR2 FQGTGA. CDR3 length equals 12 residues.

The chain is built from TRBV3-1 and TRBJ1-1; no clear D. The CDR3 is 14 amino acids. The V and J ends lost 0 bases and 1 base respectively, with 6 bases between them. Germline lookup yields CDR1 LGHDT and CDR2 YNNKEL (reference sequence). In nucleotides, the CDR3 is TGTGCCAGCAGCCAAGAACCAGGGAACACTGAAGCTTTCTTT. Protein product: CASSQEPGNTEAFF. Filled out from reference TRBV3-1 and TRBJ1-1, the complete variable domain reads DTAVSQTPKYLVTQMGNDKSIKCEQNLGHDTMYWYKQDSKKFLKIMFSYNNKELIINETVPNRFSPKSPDKAHLNLHINSLELGDSAVYFCASSQEPGNTEAFFGQGTRLTVV.

This clonotype showed up just once. The gene calls are TRBV9 and TRBJ1-1, with TRBD1 identical over 8 bases. The germline V gene encodes CDR1 SGDLS and CDR2 YYNGEE. V trimming: 0 bases; J trimming: 10 bases; junction bases outside the gene matches: 5. The CDR3 is 13 residues long. The CDR3 DNA follows: TGTGCCAGCAGCGTAGAGTTGACAGGGGCAGCTTTCTTT. It translates to CASSVELTGAAFF.

This chain joins TRBV7-2 and TRBJ2-2, with D perhaps TRBD2 (5 bases). Trimming stripped 0 bases from V and 6 bases from J, with 11 bases between. The CDR3 length is 15 residues. CDR1 and CDR2 from the germline V gene are SGHTA and FQGNSA. In DNA form, the CDR3 reads TGTGCCAGCAGCTTAGCGCAGTTACTAGCCGGGGAGCTGTTTTTT. This encodes CASSLAQLLAGELFF.

Regarding this clonotype: The junction departs from the called germline gene at one end, perhaps through a read error. V and J are TRBV4-3 and TRBJ2-1; perhaps D is TRBD1 or TRBD2 (5 bases each). There are 12 residues in the CDR3. Germline loops: CDR1 LGHNA, CDR2 YSLEER. The CDR3 loop is CASSQDEGPWVF. The CDR3 DNA is TGCGCCAGCAGCCAAGACGAGGGGCCTTGGGTCTTC.

The chain is built from TRBV27 and TRBJ1-2; maybe TRBD1 (6 bases). The CDR3 covers 14 residues. Germline-derived CDR1 and CDR2 are MNHEY and SMNVEV (reference sequence). The germline V and J ends were trimmed by 8 bases and 5 bases, with 18 bases remaining between them. CDR3 bases: TGTGCCAGCGGGCCGGGACAAGGGTATTATGGCTACACCTTC. It codes for CASGPGQGYYGYTF.

The rearrangement uses TRBV30 and TRBJ1-5; D unresolved. Germline V gene data show CDR1 as GTSNPN and CDR2 as SVGIG (reference sequence). The V end lost 1 base, the J end lost 2 bases, and 9 bases lay between the germline ends. The CDR3 is 14 amino acids. Here the CDR3 DNA reads TGTGCCTGGAGTGCCAGCCTTGGCAATCAGCCCCAGCATTTT. This translates into CAWSASLGNQPQHF.

This chain links TRBV27 with TRBJ2-5, with TRBD2 as a possible D gene (7 bases). V lost 2 bases to trimming and J lost 3 bases, with 13 bases between them. The CDR3 covers 15 residues. The V gene's germline CDR1 is MNHEY and CDR2 SMNVEV (reference sequence). The CDR3 loop is CASSLVGGAEETQYF. The CDR3 nucleotides read TGTGCCAGCAGTTTAGTAGGGGGGGCCGAAGAGACCCAGTACTTC.

The chain is built from TRBV27 and TRBJ2-1; 12 nucleotides line up with TRBD1. The CDR3 extends over 16 amino acids. Germline V gene data show CDR1 as MNHEY and CDR2 as SMNVEV (reference sequence). V lost 1 base and J lost 6; bases outside the gene matches: 4. CDR3 coding DNA: TGTGCCAGCAGTTTATGGGGGACAGGGGGCTTCAATGAGCAGTTCTTC. Amino acid sequence: CASSLWGTGGFNEQFF.

V usage is TRBV6-1 and J usage is TRBJ1-2, with a weak D call TRBD1 (5 bases). CDR1 MNHNS and CDR2 SASEGT come from the germline V gene. The CDR3 has 16 amino acids. With 6 bases removed from V and 0 bases from J, the gap between germline ends came to 17 bases. The CDR3 loop reads CASSPGRRGANYGYTF. Here the CDR3 DNA reads TGTGCCAGCAGCCCCGGACGCAGAGGGGCTAACTATGGCTACACCTTC.

The chain carries TRBV4-2 and TRBJ2-6; possible D gene TRBD1, 6 bases. Germline V lookup: CDR1 LGHNA, CDR2 YNFKEQ. The CDR3 is 18 residues long. V was shortened by 1 base and J by 0 bases, with 13 bases between the two germline ends. The CDR3 region has the DNA TGTGCCAGCAGCCAAGCGGGACAACACTACTCTGGGGCCAACGTCCTGACTTTC. As protein: CASSQAGQHYSGANVLTF.

The chain uses TRBV7-3 and TRBJ2-3; D could derive from TRBD1 or TRBD2 (5 bases each). The CDR3 runs to 12 residues. Germline V CDR1 and CDR2: SGHTA, FQGTGA. Trimming removed 6 bases at V and 6 bases at J, with 10 bases between. The CDR3 here is CASRGPGDTQYF. The CDR3 DNA reads as TGTGCCAGCAGGGGGCCGGGGGATACGCAGTATTTT.

The rearrangement links TRBV3-1 to TRBJ2-7, with TRBD1 matching 7 bases. CDR3 length: 15 residues. Germline CDR1 reads LGHDT; CDR2 reads YNNKEL (reference sequence). Trimming took 4 bases from V and 3 from J; bases not matched to a gene: 9. The CDR3 loop reads CASSPRDSPNYEQYF. The CDR3 DNA sequence: TGTGCCAGCAGCCCCCGGGACAGCCCGAACTACGAGCAGTACTTC.

V usage is TRBV16 and J usage is TRBJ2-6; a weak D match, TRBD1 (5 bases). Germline CDR1 reads KGHSY; CDR2 reads FQNENV. This CDR3 is built from 15 residues. Trimming cost V 2 bases and J 0 bases, with 5 bases left between them. In DNA form, the CDR3 reads TGTGCCAGCAGCCAACAGGGCTCTGGGGCCAACGTCCTGACTTTC. Its protein is CASSQQGSGANVLTF.

The chain combines TRBV2 with TRBJ2-7, with D unresolved. The V gene's germline CDR1 is SNHLY and CDR2 FYNNEI. There are 11 residues in the CDR3. The V end was cut by 8 bases, the J end by 0 bases, with 5 bases between. The CDR3 protein is CASAYSYEQYF. The CDR3 region has the DNA TGTGCCAGCGCGTACTCCTACGAGCAGTACTTC.

This chain connects TRBV3-1 to TRBJ1-5, with D possibly TRBD1 on 5 matching bases. V was pared by 3 bases and J by 7 bases, with 10 bases between. CDR3 size: 13 residues. CDR1 LGHDT and CDR2 YNNKEL come from the germline V gene (reference sequence). The CDR3 loop is CASSHGGDQPQHF. The DNA for the CDR3 is TGTGCCAGCAGCCATGGGGGGGACCAGCCCCAGCATTTT.